Each of the 28 T cell receptor gamma chains below was sequenced from the same sample in a study of intestinal T cells in coeliac disease. Using around 0.2 ug of biopsy DNA, TRG was amplified with LymphoTrack primers. TCRdb re-called the multiplex PCR reads using CATT. The data contain nearly 300 gamma-chain clones, about 55% of them singletons. Genomic DNA came from ten approximately 5.2-µm formalin-fixed paraffin-embedded scrolls per case. Sequencing used a duodenal biopsy. These receptors all come from a human donor who served as a control with a normal duodenal biopsy, not a healthy volunteer.

The chain combines TRGV4 with TRGJ1 or TRGJ2. The junction had 5 bases not matched to a gene; V was cut back by 3 bases and J by 12 bases. CDR1 is EGSTGY, CDR2 YDSYTSSV, per germline. The CDR3 runs to 10 residues. The CDR3, as DNA: TGTGCCACCTGGGATTACGGGAAACTCTTT. Translated, it gives CATWDYGKLF.

The chain combines TRGV9 with TRGJ1 or TRGJ2. This CDR3 has 14 residues. J gave up 4 bases and V 1 base, and 7 bases lay outside the gene matches. Germline loops: CDR1 GITISATS, CDR2 ISYDGTV (reference sequence). CDR3 amino acids: CALWEVGGYYKKLF. DNA for the CDR3: TGTGCCTTGTGGGAGGTCGGGGGGTATTATAAGAAACTCTTT.

This clone was detected a few times. The V and J genes are TRGV4 and TRGJ1 or TRGJ2. With 5 bases clipped from V and 6 bases from J, the junction kept 7 bases outside the gene matches. Germline CDR1 and CDR2: EGSTGY and YDSYTSSV. The CDR3 length is 12 residues. In DNA form, the CDR3 reads TGTGCCACCTGGGGTGTAGGTTATAAGAAACTCTTT. Translating gives CATWGVGYKKLF.

The V gene is TRGV11, the J gene TRGJP2. Being an ORF, TRGV11 has a function that is uncertain. V gave up 15 bases and J gave up 6 bases; unmatched junction bases: 19. The CDR3 loop spans 15 amino acids. The CDR3 coding sequence is TGTGCCGCTGGATTAGGCACTAATGGTGATTGGATCAAGACGTTT. Its translation: CAAGLGTNGDWIKTF.

Details on this clone: TCRdb shows a much larger clone's protein in place of this DNA's translation, and the two differ at residue 13, likely through a read error; the protein shown is translated from the DNA. The V call is TRGV5, the J call TRGJP1. From germline, CDR1 is VINAFY and CDR2 YDVSNSKD. This CDR3 is built from 16 residues. Here the CDR3 reads CATWDNLQGTGWSKIF. The CDR3 nucleotides are TGTGCCACCTGGGACAACCTACAGGGAACTGGTTGGTCCAAGATATTT.

This clone has just a few counts. The TCRdb protein comes from a much larger clone and disagrees with this DNA's translation at residue 10, likely due to a read error; the protein given here is derived from the DNA. The chain recombines TRGV10 with TRGJP1. TRGV10 is recorded as an ORF, its role being uncertain. CDR3 length equals 16 residues. The CDR3 spells CAAWDIFCTAGWFKIF. The DNA of the CDR3 is TGTGCTGCGTGGGATATTTTTTGTACCGCTGGTTGGTTCAAGATATTT.

The chain employs TRGV4 and TRGJ1 or TRGJ2. V gave up 6 bases and J gave up 5 bases; unmatched junction bases: 10. CDR3 length: 13 residues. Germline values: CDR1 EGSTGY, CDR2 YDSYTSSV. The CDR3 region is CATWPSDDYKKLF. In DNA, the CDR3 is TGTGCCACCTGGCCAAGCGACGATTATAAGAAACTCTTT.

In its sample, this clone was seen a few times. The protein that TCRdb holds for this DNA derives from a much larger clone and differs from the translated DNA at residue 11, which likely indicates a read error; the protein shown here is translated from the DNA. The rearrangement links TRGV4 to TRGJ1 or TRGJ2. This CDR3 is built from 14 residues. Germline V gene sequence: CDR1 EGSTGY, CDR2 YDSYTSSV. CDR3 loop: CATWGSGNYYRKLF. The CDR3 region has the DNA TGTGCCACCTGGGGATCCGGCAATTATTATAGGAAACTCTTT.

As to this clone: The protein given by TCRdb reflects a much larger clone and differs at residue 8 from this DNA's translation, likely from a read error; the protein shown is the DNA's translation. This chain's CDR3 is CAAWDNTAGWFKIF. The CDR3 DNA reads as TGTGCTGCGTGGGACAATACCGCTGGTTGGTTCAAGATATTT. V and J are TRGV10 and TRGJP1. TRGV10 is noted as an ORF with a role that remains uncertain. The CDR3 sequence is 14 residues long.

Comment on this clone: Additional DNA sequences in this sample encode the identical CDR3. The gene calls are TRGV10 and TRGJ1 or TRGJ2. TRGV10 is annotated as an ORF whose role is uncertain. Trimming cost V 8 bases and J 3 bases; bases outside gene matches: 2. CDR3 length: 11 residues. In nucleotides, the CDR3 is TGTGCTGCGTGGGGTTATTATAAGAAACTCTTT. This codes for CAAWGYYKKLF.

Details on this clone: TCRdb's protein, taken from a much larger clone, differs from this DNA's translation at residue 4, likely owing to a read error; the protein displayed comes from the DNA. The chain carries TRGV4 and TRGJ1 or TRGJ2. After removal of 9 bases from V and 1 base from J, the junction contained 12 bases not matched to a gene. The V gene's germline CDR1 is EGSTGY and CDR2 YDSYTSSV. This CDR3 has 14 amino acids. CDR3 nucleotide sequence: TGTGCCACCCGGGGATCCGGCAATTATTATAAGAAACTCTTT. Translating gives CATRGSGNYYKKLF.

The CDR3 reads CATCQKKLF. In DNA form, the CDR3 reads TGTGCCACCTGCCAAAAGAAACTCTTT. The chain joins TRGV8 to TRGJ1 or TRGJ2. From germline, CDR1 is VENAVY and CDR2 YDSYNSRV. Trimming cost V 7 bases and J 10 bases; bases outside gene matches: 4. CDR3 size: 9 residues.

This chain links TRGV9 with TRGJ1 or TRGJ2. CDR3 length: 11 residues. Losses at the gene ends were 3 bases for V and 11 bases for J; bases not matched to a gene: 7. Germline-derived CDR1 and CDR2 are GITISATS and ISYDGTV (reference sequence). CDR3 sequence (DNA): TGTGCCTTGTGGGAGTATTTCGAGAAACTCTTT. It translates to CALWEYFEKLF.

This clone was recorded once. This sequence joins TRGV2 and TRGJP2. The CDR3 length is 12 residues. V shed 12 bases, J shed 8 bases, and the junction held 12 bases outside the gene matches. CDR1 and CDR2 from the germline V gene are EGSNGY and YDSYNSKV. As DNA, the CDR3 is TGTGCCCACCTGGGATCGGATTGGATCAAGACGTTT. As protein: CAHLGSDWIKTF.

V gene TRGV11 combines with J gene TRGJP2. TRGV11 is placed among ORFs of uncertain function. The V gene end was trimmed by 4 bases and the J gene end by 6 bases; junction bases not matched to a gene: 11. This CDR3 is built from 16 residues. The CDR3 nucleotides read TGTGCCTGCTGGATTAGCGCATCAGATGGTGATTGGATCAAGACGTTT. It specifies CACWISASDGDWIKTF.

With regard to this clone: A read error is likely here: a far larger clone is one base away. The same CDR3 is also encoded by other DNA sequences in this sample. The rearrangement links TRGV4 to TRGJ1 or TRGJ2. The CDR3 covers 14 residues. Looked up from germline, CDR1 is EGSTGY and CDR2 is YDSYTSSV. CDR3 in DNA: TGCGCCACCTGGGGATCCGGCAATTATTATAAGAAACTCTTT. Its protein product is CATWGSGNYYKKLF.

The rearrangement uses TRGV4 and TRGJP1. The V gene end was trimmed by 10 bases and the J gene end by 0 bases; junction bases not matched to a gene: 2. The germline V gene encodes CDR1 EGSTGY and CDR2 YDSYTSSV. The CDR3 has 12 residues. The CDR3 reads CATHTTGWFKIF. The CDR3 DNA is TGTGCCACGCATACCACTGGTTGGTTCAAGATATTT.

V usage is TRGV10 and J usage is TRGJ1 or TRGJ2. TRGV10 is designated an ORF whose function remains uncertain. The CDR3 consists of 16 residues. V dropped 8 bases and J dropped 3; count of bases not matched to a gene: 17. DNA of the CDR3: TGTGCTGCGTGGGATTTTATGGTCGTAAGTTATTATAAGAAACTCTTT. This encodes CAAWDFMVVSYYKKLF.

Note on this clone: A read error is the likely source, as a far larger clone sits one nucleotide away. Different DNA sequences within this sample yield the same CDR3. This chain connects TRGV10 to TRGJP1. TRGV10 is placed among ORFs of uncertain function. This CDR3 has 16 residues. The CDR3 is CAAWDIFCTTGWFKIF. CDR3 coding DNA: TGTGCTGCGTGGGATATTTTTTGTACCACTGGCTGGTTCAAGATATTT.

V usage is TRGV10 and J usage is TRGJ1 or TRGJ2. TRGV10 qualifies as an ORF whose function is uncertain. The CDR3 has 14 amino acids. V shed 10 bases and J 2 bases; nucleotides not matched to a gene: 12. The DNA of the CDR3 is TGTGCTGCGTTCCATAGGAGGGATTATTATAAGAAACTCTTT. Its protein product is CAAFHRRDYYKKLF.

This clone was observed a handful of times. The V gene is TRGV4, the J gene TRGJP1. After removal of 0 bases from V and 0 bases from J, the junction contained 4 bases not matched to a gene. Germline CDR1 is EGSTGY and CDR2 is YDSYTSSV. CDR3 length: 16 residues. This chain's CDR3 is CATWDGPDTTGWFKIF. In DNA form, the CDR3 reads TGTGCCACCTGGGATGGGCCGGATACCACTGGTTGGTTCAAGATATTT.

The gene calls are TRGV10 and TRGJP1. TRGV10 is flagged as an ORF with uncertain function. J was trimmed by 12 bases and V by 8 bases; bases with no gene match: 13. CDR3 length: 13 amino acids. The CDR3 loop reads CAAWDYRGGFKIF. The CDR3, as DNA: TGTGCTGCGTGGGATTATAGGGGGGGGTTCAAGATATTT.

The rearrangement links TRGV10 to TRGJP1. TRGV10 is treated as an ORF (open reading frame) with a function not yet certain. The CDR3 sequence is 15 residues long. J gave up 9 bases and V 8 bases, and 16 bases lay outside the gene matches. CDR3 DNA: TGTGCTGCGTGGACCAGGGCGAGGCACTGTTGGTTCAAGATATTT. It yields the protein CAAWTRARHCWFKIF.

This rearrangement joins TRGV10 to TRGJ1 or TRGJ2. TRGV10 is filed as an ORF, its function uncertain. Trimming removed 8 bases from V and 7 bases from J; junction bases left unmatched: 33. This CDR3 is built from 20 residues. The DNA for the CDR3 is TGTGCTGCGTGGGATTTCGATCTACACACTCCCCGGGTATTGTGCTATAAGAAACTCTTT. Its protein product is CAAWDFDLHTPRVLCYKKLF.

Points on this clone: Mismatch with germline at one junction end may stem from a read error. Other DNA sequences in the sample encode the same CDR3. The chain is built from TRGV9 and TRGJ1 or TRGJ2. CDR1 is GITISATS and CDR2 is ISYDGTV in the germline V gene (reference sequence). This CDR3 has 12 residues. The CDR3 spells CALWEVDYKKLF. The CDR3 nucleotides read TGTGCCTTGTGGGAGGTGGATTATAAGAAACTGTTC.

The chain combines TRGV9 with TRGJ1 or TRGJ2. This CDR3 has 18 amino acids. The germline V gene encodes CDR1 GITISATS and CDR2 ISYDGTV (reference sequence). The V and J ends lost 10 bases and 0 bases, in that order; junction bases with no gene match: 24. As DNA, the CDR3 is TGTGCCTTTGTGGGTTGGTCTACCTTATCACCGAATTATTATAAGAAACTCTTT. It codes for CAFVGWSTLSPNYYKKLF.

In this sample, this clone turned up a few times. With a far larger clone one base away, a read error is the likely cause. Other DNA sequences in this specimen translate into the identical CDR3. The rearrangement uses TRGV10 and TRGJP1. TRGV10 falls under the ORF class, with uncertain function. The CDR3 runs to 16 residues. CDR3 protein: CAAWDIFCTTGWFKIF. As DNA, the CDR3 is TGTGCTGCGTGGGATATTTTTTGTACCACCGGTTGGTTCAAGATATTT.

Comment on this clone: Mismatch with germline at one junction end may stem from a read error. The chain carries TRGV8 and TRGJ1 or TRGJ2. From germline, CDR1 is VENAVY and CDR2 YDSYNSRV. The CDR3 consists of 14 residues. The CDR3 loop is CATWDRGLRISKLF. CDR3 nucleotide sequence: TGTGCCACTTGGGATAGGGGTTTAAGGATAAGTAAACTCTTT.